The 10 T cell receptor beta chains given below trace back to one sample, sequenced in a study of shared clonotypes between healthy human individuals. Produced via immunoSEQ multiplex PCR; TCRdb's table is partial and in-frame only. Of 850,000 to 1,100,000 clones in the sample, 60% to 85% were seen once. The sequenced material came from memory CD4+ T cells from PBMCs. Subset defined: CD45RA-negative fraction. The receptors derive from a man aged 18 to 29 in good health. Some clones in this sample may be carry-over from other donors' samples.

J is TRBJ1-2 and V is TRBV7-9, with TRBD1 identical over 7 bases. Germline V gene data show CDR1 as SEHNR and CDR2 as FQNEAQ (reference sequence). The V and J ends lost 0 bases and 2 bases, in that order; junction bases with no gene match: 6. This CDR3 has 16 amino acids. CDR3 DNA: TGTGCCAGCAGCTTAGCCGGAGACAGGGAAAACTATGGCTACACCTTC. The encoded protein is CASSLAGDRENYGYTF.

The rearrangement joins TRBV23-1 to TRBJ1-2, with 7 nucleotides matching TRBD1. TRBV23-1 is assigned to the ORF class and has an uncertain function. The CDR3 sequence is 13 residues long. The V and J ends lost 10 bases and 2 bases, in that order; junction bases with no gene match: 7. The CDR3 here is CAKTVRGNYGYTF. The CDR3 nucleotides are TGCGCCAAAACCGTCAGGGGGAACTATGGCTACACCTTC.

CDR3 sequence reads: CASSADRNYGYTF. The CDR3 DNA reads TGTGCCAGCAGCGCGGACAGGAACTATGGCTACACCTTC. The chain combines TRBV16 with TRBJ1-2, with TRBD1 matching 7 bases. The germline CDR1 and CDR2 sequences are KGHSY and FQNENV. The CDR3 has 13 residues. V was clipped by 5 bases and J by 2 bases; unmatched bases: 2.

This CDR3 is CASSYRGTPRWEGTQYF. The DNA of the CDR3 is TGTGCCAGCAGTTACCGAGGGACACCACGCTGGGAGGGTACGCAGTATTTT. The chain has TRBV6-7 and TRBJ2-3, with D perhaps matching TRBD2 (7 bases). Being an ORF, TRBV6-7 has a function that is uncertain. The CDR3 is 17 amino acids. V was shortened by 2 bases and J by 8 bases, with 23 bases between the two germline ends.

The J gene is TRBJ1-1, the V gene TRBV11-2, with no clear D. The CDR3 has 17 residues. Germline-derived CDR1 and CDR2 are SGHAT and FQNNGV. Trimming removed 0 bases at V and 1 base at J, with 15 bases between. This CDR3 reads CASSLEVMGGRNTEAFF. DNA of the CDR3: TGTGCCAGCAGCTTAGAGGTAATGGGTGGGAGGAACACTGAAGCTTTCTTT.

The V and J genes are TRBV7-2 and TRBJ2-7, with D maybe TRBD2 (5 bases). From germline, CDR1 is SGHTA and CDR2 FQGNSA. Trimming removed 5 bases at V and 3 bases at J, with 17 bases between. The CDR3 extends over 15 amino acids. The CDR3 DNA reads TGTGCCAGCAGCCAGGCACCACAGCGGCACTACGAGCAGTACTTC. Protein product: CASSQAPQRHYEQYF.

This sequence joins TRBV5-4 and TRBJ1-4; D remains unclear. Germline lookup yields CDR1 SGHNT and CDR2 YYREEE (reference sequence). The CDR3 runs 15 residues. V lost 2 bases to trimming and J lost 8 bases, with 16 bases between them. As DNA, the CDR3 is TGTGCCAGCAGCTTAAAGGGCCGGGTAGAGGAAAAACTGTTTTTT. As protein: CASSLKGRVEEKLFF.

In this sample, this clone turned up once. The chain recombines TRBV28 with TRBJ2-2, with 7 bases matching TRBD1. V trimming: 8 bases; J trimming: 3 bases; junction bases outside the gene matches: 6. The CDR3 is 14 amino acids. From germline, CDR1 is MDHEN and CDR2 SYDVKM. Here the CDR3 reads CASLMQGDTGELFF. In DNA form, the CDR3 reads TGTGCCAGCCTCATGCAGGGGGACACCGGGGAGCTGTTTTTT.

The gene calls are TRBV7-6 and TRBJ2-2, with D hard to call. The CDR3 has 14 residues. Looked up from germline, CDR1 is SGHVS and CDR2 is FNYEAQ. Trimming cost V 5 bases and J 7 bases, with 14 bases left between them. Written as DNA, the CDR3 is TGTGCCAGCAGCCAAGGTCCCGGGCACGGGGAGCTGTTTTTT. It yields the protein CASSQGPGHGELFF.

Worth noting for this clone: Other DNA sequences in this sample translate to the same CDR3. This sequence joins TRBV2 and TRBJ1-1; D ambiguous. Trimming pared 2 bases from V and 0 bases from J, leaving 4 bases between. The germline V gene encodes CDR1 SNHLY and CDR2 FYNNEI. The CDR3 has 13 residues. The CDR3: CASSEQLNTEAFF. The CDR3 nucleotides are TGTGCCAGCAGTGAACAGTTGAACACTGAAGCTTTCTTT.